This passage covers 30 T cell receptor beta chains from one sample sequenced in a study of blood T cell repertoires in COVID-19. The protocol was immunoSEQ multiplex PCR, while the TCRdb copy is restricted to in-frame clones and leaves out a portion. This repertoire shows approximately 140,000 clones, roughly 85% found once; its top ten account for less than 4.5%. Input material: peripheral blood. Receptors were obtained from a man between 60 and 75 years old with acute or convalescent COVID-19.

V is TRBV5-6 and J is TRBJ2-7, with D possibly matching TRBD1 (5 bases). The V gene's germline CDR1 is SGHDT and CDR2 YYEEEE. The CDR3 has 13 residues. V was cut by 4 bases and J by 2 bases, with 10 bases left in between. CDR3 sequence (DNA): TGTGCCAGCAGCGACGAAGGGGCCTACGAGCAGTACTTC. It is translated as CASSDEGAYEQYF.

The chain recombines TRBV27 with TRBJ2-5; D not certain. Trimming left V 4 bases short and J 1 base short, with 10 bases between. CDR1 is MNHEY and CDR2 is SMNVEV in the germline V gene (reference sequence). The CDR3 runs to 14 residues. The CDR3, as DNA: TGTGCCAGCAGTTACAGTCGGCTCCAAGAGACCCAGTACTTC. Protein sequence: CASSYSRLQETQYF.

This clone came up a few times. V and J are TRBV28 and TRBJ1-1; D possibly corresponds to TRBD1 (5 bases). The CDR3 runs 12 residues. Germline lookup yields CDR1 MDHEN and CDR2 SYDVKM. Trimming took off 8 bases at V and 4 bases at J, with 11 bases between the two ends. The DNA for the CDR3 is TGTGCCAGCCAGGGATTTAGCACTGAAGCTTTCTTT. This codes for CASQGFSTEAFF.

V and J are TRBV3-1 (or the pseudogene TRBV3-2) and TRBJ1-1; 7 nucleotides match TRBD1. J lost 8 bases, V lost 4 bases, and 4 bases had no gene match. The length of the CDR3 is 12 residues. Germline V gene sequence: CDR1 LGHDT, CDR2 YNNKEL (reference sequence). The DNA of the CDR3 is TGTGCCAGCAGCCTCACAGGGGAAGAAGCTTTCTTT. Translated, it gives CASSLTGEEAFF.

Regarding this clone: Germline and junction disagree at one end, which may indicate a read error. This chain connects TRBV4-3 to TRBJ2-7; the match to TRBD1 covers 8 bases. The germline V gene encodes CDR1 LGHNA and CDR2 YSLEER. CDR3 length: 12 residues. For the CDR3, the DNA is TGCGCCAGCAGCCAGGACAGGGTTCGACTGAGCTTC. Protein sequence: CASSQDRVRLSF.

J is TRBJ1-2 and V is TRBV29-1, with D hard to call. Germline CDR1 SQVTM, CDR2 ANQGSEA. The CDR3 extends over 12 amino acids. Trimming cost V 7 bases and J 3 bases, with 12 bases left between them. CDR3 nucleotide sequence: TGCAGCGGCGAGGGCAGCCACTATGGCTACACCTTC. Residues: CSGEGSHYGYTF.

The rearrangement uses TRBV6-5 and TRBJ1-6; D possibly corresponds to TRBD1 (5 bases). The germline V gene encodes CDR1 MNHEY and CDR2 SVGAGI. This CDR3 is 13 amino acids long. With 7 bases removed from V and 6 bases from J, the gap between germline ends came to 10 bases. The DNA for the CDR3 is TGTGCCAGCATTGTCAGGGCTAATTCACCCCTCCACTTT. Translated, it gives CASIVRANSPLHF.

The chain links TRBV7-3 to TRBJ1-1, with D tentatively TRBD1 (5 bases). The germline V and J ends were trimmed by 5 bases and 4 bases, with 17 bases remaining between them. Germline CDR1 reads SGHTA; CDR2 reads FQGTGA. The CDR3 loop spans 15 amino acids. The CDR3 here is CASSPHGGGITEAFF. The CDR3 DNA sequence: TGTGCCAGCAGCCCCCACGGGGGAGGGATCACTGAAGCTTTCTTT.

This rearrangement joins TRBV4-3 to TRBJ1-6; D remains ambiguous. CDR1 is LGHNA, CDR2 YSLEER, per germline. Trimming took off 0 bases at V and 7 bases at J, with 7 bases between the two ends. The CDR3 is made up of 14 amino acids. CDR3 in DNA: TGCGCCAGCAGCCAAGATGGTCGGAATTCACCCCTCCACTTT. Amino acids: CASSQDGRNSPLHF.

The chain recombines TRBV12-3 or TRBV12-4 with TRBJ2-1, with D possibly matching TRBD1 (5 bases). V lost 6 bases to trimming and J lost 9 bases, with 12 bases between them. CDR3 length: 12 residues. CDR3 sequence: CASSSIRGEQFF. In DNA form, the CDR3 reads TGTGCCAGCAGCTCGATTAGGGGTGAGCAGTTCTTC.

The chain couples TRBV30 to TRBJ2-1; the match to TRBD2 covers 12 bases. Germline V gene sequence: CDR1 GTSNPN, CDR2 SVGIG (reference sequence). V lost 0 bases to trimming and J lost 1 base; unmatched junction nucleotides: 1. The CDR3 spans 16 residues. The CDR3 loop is CAWSVLAGGSYNEQFF. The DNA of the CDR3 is TGTGCCTGGAGTGTCCTAGCGGGAGGGTCCTACAATGAGCAGTTCTTC.

This chain's CDR3 is CATSDTRQGNTEAFF. Written as DNA, the CDR3 is TGTGCCACCAGTGATACTCGACAGGGGAACACTGAAGCTTTCTTT. The V call is TRBV24-1, the J call TRBJ1-1; 7 bases align to TRBD1. Germline CDR1 reads KGHDR; CDR2 reads SFDVKD. The CDR3 runs 15 residues. The V and J ends lost 3 bases and 1 base, in that order; junction bases with no gene match: 4.

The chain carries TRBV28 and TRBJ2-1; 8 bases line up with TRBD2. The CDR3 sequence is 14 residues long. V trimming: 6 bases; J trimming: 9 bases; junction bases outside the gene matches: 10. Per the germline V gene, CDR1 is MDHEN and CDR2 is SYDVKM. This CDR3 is CASSPLREVPEQFF. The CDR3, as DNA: TGTGCCAGCAGCCCCCTGCGGGAGGTACCTGAGCAGTTCTTC.

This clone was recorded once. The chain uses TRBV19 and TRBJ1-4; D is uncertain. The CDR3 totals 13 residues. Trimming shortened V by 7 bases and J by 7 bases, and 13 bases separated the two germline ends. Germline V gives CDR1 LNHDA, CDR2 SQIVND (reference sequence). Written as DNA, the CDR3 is TGTGCCAGTATGCGAGGGCCCGGTGAAAAACTGTTTTTT. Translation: CASMRGPGEKLFF.

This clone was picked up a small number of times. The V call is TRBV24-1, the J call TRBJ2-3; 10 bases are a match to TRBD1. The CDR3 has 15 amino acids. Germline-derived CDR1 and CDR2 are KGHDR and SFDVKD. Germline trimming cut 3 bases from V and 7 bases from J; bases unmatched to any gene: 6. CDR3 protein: CATSDQGQGQNTQYF. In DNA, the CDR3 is TGTGCCACCAGTGATCAGGGACAGGGGCAGAATACGCAGTATTTT.

Here the CDR3 DNA reads TGTGCCAGCAGAATCAGGGGTCCTCTCACTGAAGCTTTCTTT. Translating gives CASRIRGPLTEAFF. The rearrangement joins TRBV28 to TRBJ1-1, with D possibly being TRBD1 (6 bases). Germline CDR1 is MDHEN and CDR2 is SYDVKM. V lost 6 bases and J 4 bases, leaving 15 bases between the germline ends. CDR3 length: 14 residues.

DNA of the CDR3: TGTGCCAGCAGCTCAGGACAGGGGGCCCAGCCCCAGCATTTT. As protein: CASSSGQGAQPQHF. J is TRBJ1-5 and V is TRBV7-8, with 11 positions matching TRBD1. Germline V gives CDR1 SGHVS, CDR2 FQNEAQ. V lost 4 bases to trimming and J lost 7 bases; unmatched junction nucleotides: 3. The CDR3 is 14 amino acids.

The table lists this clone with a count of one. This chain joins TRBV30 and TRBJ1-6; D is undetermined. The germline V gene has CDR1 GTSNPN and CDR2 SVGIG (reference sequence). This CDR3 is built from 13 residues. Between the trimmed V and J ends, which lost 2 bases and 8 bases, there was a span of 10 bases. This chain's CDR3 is CAWSSGLDSPLHF. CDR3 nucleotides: TGTGCCTGGAGTAGCGGGTTAGATTCACCCCTCCACTTT.

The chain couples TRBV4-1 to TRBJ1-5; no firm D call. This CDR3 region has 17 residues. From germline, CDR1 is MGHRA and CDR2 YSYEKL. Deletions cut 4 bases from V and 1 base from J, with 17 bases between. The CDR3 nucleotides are TGCGCCAGCAGCCGAGTCGAGAGAGGGTCGAGCAATCAGCCCCAGCATTTT. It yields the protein CASSRVERGSSNQPQHF.

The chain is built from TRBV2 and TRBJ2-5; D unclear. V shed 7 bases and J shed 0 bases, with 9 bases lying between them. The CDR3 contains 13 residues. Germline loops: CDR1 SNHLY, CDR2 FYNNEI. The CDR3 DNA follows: TGTGCCAGCATTGGCAGTTACCAAGAGACCCAGTACTTC. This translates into CASIGSYQETQYF.

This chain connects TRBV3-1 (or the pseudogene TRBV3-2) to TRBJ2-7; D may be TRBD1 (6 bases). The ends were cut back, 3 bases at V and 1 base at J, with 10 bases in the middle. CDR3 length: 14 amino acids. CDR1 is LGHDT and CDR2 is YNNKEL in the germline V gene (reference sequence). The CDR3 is CASSQGRGSYEQYF. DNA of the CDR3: TGTGCCAGCAGCCAGGGCAGGGGTTCCTACGAGCAGTACTTC.

The CDR3 DNA reads as TGTGCCAGCAGCCACGCGGGGGGGAGCACAGATACGCAGTATTTT. This gives the protein CASSHAGGSTDTQYF. This chain links TRBV7-3 with TRBJ2-3, with 9 bases fitting TRBD2. The V gene's germline CDR1 is SGHTA and CDR2 FQGTGA. V gave up 5 bases and J gave up 0 bases; unmatched junction bases: 3. This CDR3 comprises 15 residues.

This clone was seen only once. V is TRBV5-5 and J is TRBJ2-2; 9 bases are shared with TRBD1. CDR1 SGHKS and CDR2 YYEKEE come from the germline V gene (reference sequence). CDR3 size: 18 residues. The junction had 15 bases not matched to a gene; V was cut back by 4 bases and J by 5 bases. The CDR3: CASSAYGTGFGITGELFF. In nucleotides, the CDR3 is TGTGCCAGCAGCGCGTACGGGACAGGGTTTGGAATTACCGGGGAGCTGTTTTTT.

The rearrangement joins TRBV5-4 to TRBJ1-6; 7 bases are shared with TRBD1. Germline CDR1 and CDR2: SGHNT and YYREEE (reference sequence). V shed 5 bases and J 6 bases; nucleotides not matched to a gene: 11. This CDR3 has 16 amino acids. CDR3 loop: CASRDDRESPNSPLHF. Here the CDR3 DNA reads TGTGCCAGCAGGGATGACAGGGAAAGCCCTAATTCACCCCTCCACTTT.

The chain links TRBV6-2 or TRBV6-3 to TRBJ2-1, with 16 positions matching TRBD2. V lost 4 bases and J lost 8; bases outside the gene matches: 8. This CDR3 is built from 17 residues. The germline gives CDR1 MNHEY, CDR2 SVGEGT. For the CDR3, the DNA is TGTGCCAGCAGTTCGGGACTAGCGGGAGGGCCGGGGCATGAGCAGTTCTTC. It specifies CASSSGLAGGPGHEQFF.

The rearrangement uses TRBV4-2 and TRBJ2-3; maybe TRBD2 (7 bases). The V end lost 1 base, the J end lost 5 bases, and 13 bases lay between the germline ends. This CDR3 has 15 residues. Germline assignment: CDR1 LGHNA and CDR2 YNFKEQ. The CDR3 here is CASSQARGAEDTQYF. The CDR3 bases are TGTGCCAGCAGCCAAGCCCGGGGGGCGGAAGATACGCAGTATTTT.

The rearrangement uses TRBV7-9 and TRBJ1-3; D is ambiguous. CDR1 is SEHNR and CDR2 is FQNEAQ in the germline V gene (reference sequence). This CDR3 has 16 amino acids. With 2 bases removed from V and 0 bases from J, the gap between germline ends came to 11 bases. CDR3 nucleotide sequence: TGTGCCAGCAGCTTACGGTCACCCGGCTCTGGAAACACCATATATTTT. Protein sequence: CASSLRSPGSGNTIYF.

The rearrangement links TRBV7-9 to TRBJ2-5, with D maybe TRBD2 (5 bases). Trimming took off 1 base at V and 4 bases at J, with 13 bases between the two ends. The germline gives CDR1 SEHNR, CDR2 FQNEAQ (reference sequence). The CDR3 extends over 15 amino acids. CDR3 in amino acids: CASSLEGVEGETQYF. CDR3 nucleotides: TGTGCCAGCAGCTTAGAAGGCGTAGAGGGAGAGACCCAGTACTTC. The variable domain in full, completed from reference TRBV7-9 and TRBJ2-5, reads DTGVSQNPRHKITKRGQNVTFRCDPISEHNRLYWYRQTLGQGPEFLTYFQNEAQLEKSRLLSDRFSAERPKGSFSTLEIQRTEQGDSAMYLCASSLEGVEGETQYFGPGTRLLVL.

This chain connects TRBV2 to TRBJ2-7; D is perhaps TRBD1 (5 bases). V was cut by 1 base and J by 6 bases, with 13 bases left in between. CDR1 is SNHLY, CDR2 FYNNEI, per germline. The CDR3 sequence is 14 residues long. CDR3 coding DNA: TGTGCCAGCAGTGAAGGGGGCGTCCTGAGCGAGCAGTACTTC. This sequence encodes CASSEGGVLSEQYF.

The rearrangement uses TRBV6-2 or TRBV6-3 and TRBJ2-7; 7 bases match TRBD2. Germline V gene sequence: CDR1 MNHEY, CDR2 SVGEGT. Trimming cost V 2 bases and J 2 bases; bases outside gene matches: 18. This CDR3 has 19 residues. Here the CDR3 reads CASSYPEWGGSDQTYEQYF. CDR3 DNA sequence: TGTGCCAGCAGTTACCCGGAATGGGGCGGGAGCGACCAGACCTACGAGCAGTACTTC.